These 28 T cell receptor beta chains share one sample of origin, sequenced in a study of early T cells in non-severe SARS-CoV-2 infection. TCRdb re-called the 5' RACE reads through MiXCR, storing one row per CDR3 protein. The sample includes about 83,000 distinct CDR3 sequences, roughly 13% of them seen just once. The sequenced sample consisted of whole blood. The origin of the receptors is an adult who was a healthcare worker with PCR-confirmed SARS-CoV-2 infection or an uninfected control (not recorded which).

This chain uses TRBV20-1 with TRBJ2-7, with TRBD1 identical over 8 bases. CDR3 length equals 13 residues. The V and J ends lost 3 bases and 7 bases, in that order; junction bases with no gene match: 8. Germline V lookup: CDR1 DFQATT, CDR2 SNEGSKA (reference sequence). CDR3 bases: TGCAGTGCTAGGGCGCAGGGGGCGCGTGAGCAGTACTTC. This gives the protein CSARAQGAREQYF.

The rearrangement joins TRBV18 to TRBJ2-7; 8 bases line up with TRBD1. In germline, CDR1 is KGHSH, CDR2 LQKENI. The J segment lost 1 base and the V segment lost 6 bases, leaving 5 bases of the junction unmatched. This CDR3 has 14 residues. The CDR3: CASSRTGRSYEQYF. The CDR3 nucleotides read TGTGCCAGCTCCCGGACAGGGCGGTCCTACGAGCAGTACTTC. Based on the CDR3 plus reference TRBV18 and TRBJ2-7, the full variable domain is NAGVMQNPRHLVRRRGQEARLRCSPMKGHSHVYWYRQLPEEGLKFMVYLQKENIIDESGMPKERFSAEFPKEGPSILRIQQVVRGDSAAYFCASSRTGRSYEQYFGPGTRLTVT.

The chain recombines TRBV11-1 with TRBJ1-5; 7 bases match TRBD1. This CDR3 is built from 18 residues. Losses at the gene ends were 5 bases for V and 4 bases for J; bases not matched to a gene: 17. Germline V gene data show CDR1 as SGHAT and CDR2 as FQDESV (reference sequence). The CDR3 here is CASSRRGPRGRRNQPQHF. CDR3 nucleotide sequence: TGTGCCAGCAGCCGAAGGGGGCCCAGGGGACGAAGGAATCAGCCCCAGCATTTT.

Of note for this clonotype: This sequence may be a read error, since a much larger clone differs from it by one base. The chain recombines TRBV7-6 with TRBJ2-1, with 13 nucleotides matching TRBD2. The J segment lost 5 bases and the V segment lost 7 bases, leaving 11 bases of the junction unmatched. The CDR3 has 17 residues. Germline V gene lookup returns CDR1 SGHVS and CDR2 FNYEAQ. This chain's CDR3 is CASNPGTSGEVNNEQFF. In nucleotides, the CDR3 is TGTGCCAGCAACCCGGGGACTAGCGGGGAAGTCAACAATGAGCAGTTCTTC.

The chain has TRBV3-1 and TRBJ1-4, with D uncertain. The V end lost 4 bases, the J end lost 5 bases, and 8 bases lay between the germline ends. CDR3 length: 13 residues. Germline CDR1 and CDR2: LGHDT and YNNKEL (reference sequence). DNA of the CDR3: TGTGCCAGCAGCCCCGGACCCAATGAAAAACTGTTTTTT. Amino acid sequence: CASSPGPNEKLFF.

The rearrangement uses TRBV6-5 and TRBJ2-7, with 7 bases fitting TRBD2. Germline assignment: CDR1 MNHEY and CDR2 SVGAGI. V shed 4 bases and J 3 bases; nucleotides not matched to a gene: 9. The CDR3 extends over 15 amino acids. The CDR3 loop reads CASSSLGGFRYEQYF. The CDR3 region has the DNA TGTGCCAGCAGTTCCCTCGGGGGGTTCCGCTACGAGCAGTACTTC.

The chain combines TRBV25-1 with TRBJ2-1; 13 bases are shared with TRBD2. The CDR3 is made up of 17 amino acids. Germline V gene sequence: CDR1 MGHDK, CDR2 SYGVNS. The V segment lost 6 bases and the J segment 3 bases; nucleotides outside the gene matches: 8. The CDR3 loop reads CASRGLAGAPGYNEQFF. CDR3 nucleotides: TGTGCCAGCAGAGGACTAGCGGGGGCTCCGGGCTACAATGAGCAGTTCTTC.

J is TRBJ1-6 and V is TRBV20-1, with D unclear. Between the trimmed V and J ends, which lost 3 bases and 7 bases, there was a span of 13 bases. The CDR3 contains 14 residues. CDR1 is DFQATT and CDR2 is SNEGSKA in the germline V gene (reference sequence). CDR3 nucleotides: TGCAGTGCTAGCTCCGGCAGCCTAAATTCACCCCTCCACTTT. It codes for CSASSGSLNSPLHF.

This clonotype has more than one count but fewer than ten. This chain joins TRBV5-1 and TRBJ2-3; D might be TRBD2 (6 bases). The CDR3 has 15 amino acids. Trimming pared 0 bases from V and 6 bases from J, leaving 14 bases between. Germline CDR1 reads SGHRS; CDR2 reads YFSETQ. The CDR3 DNA reads as TGCGCCAGCAGCTTGGAAGCGGCCGCGGGGGATACGCAGTATTTT. Amino acid sequence: CASSLEAAAGDTQYF.

This clonotype was found many times. This chain joins TRBV2 and TRBJ2-1; no definite D call. CDR3 length: 14 amino acids. Per the germline V gene, CDR1 is SNHLY and CDR2 is FYNNEI. Trimming shortened V by 2 bases and J by 12 bases, and 17 bases separated the two germline ends. CDR3 nucleotide sequence: TGTGCCAGCAGTGAAAGTCTTATGTTTGGTTTGCAGTTCTTC. It specifies CASSESLMFGLQFF.

In DNA form, the CDR3 reads TGTGCCAGCAGCCAACTAGGTGGGTCGGCCCTCCACTTT. Amino acids: CASSQLGGSALHF. The chain combines TRBV3-1 with TRBJ1-6; D uncertain. Germline V gives CDR1 LGHDT, CDR2 YNNKEL (reference sequence). The CDR3 is made up of 13 amino acids. V was pared by 2 bases and J by 14 bases, with 13 bases between. The full variable domain, with the rest looked up from reference TRBV3-1 and TRBJ1-6, is DTAVSQTPKYLVTQMGNDKSIKCEQNLGHDTMYWYKQDSKKFLKIMFSYNNKELIINETVPNRFSPKSPDKAHLNLHINSLELGDSAVYFCASSQLGGSALHFGNGTRLTVT.

V is TRBV6-2 or TRBV6-3 and J is TRBJ2-1; 14 nucleotides agree with TRBD2. After removal of 5 bases from V and 3 bases from J, the junction contained 18 bases not matched to a gene. The CDR3 length is 21 residues. CDR1 is MNHEY, CDR2 SVGEGT, per germline. The CDR3 sequence: CASSHLYPETSGGADYNEQFF. The CDR3 region has the DNA TGTGCCAGCAGTCACTTATACCCCGAGACTAGCGGGGGGGCCGACTACAATGAGCAGTTCTTC.

This clonotype was detected ten times or more. The V and J genes are TRBV18 and TRBJ2-1; 9 nucleotides line up with TRBD1. The CDR3 covers 17 residues. Germline V CDR1 and CDR2: KGHSH, LQKENI. Trimming removed 2 bases from V and 8 bases from J; junction bases left unmatched: 13. For the CDR3, the DNA is TGTGCCAGCTCACCAAGACTCGACAGGGGGGTTGGCGATGAGCAGTTCTTC. Translated: CASSPRLDRGVGDEQFF.

This clonotype was detected many times. The chain employs TRBV2 and TRBJ2-3; D perhaps matches TRBD2 (5 bases). The length of the CDR3 is 16 residues. V gave up 2 bases and J gave up 2 bases, with 14 bases separating them. Germline CDR1 SNHLY, CDR2 FYNNEI. This CDR3 reads CASSEIGRGSTDTQYF. The CDR3 DNA follows: TGTGCCAGCAGTGAAATTGGGCGCGGGTCCACAGATACGCAGTATTTT.

The chain employs TRBV4-3 and TRBJ2-7; D might be TRBD2 (5 bases). Germline CDR1 and CDR2: LGHNA and YSLEER. The CDR3 has 15 amino acids. Trimming cost V 2 bases and J 5 bases, with 16 bases left between them. The CDR3 DNA is TGCGCCAGCAGCCAACTGGGGAGAGCAGGCAACGAGCAGTACTTC. Translated: CASSQLGRAGNEQYF.

This clonotype has at least ten counts. The chain has TRBV30 and TRBJ2-3, with TRBD1 matching 9 bases. Trimming at V came to 4 bases and at J to 0 bases, leaving 5 bases not matched to a gene. The CDR3 extends over 15 amino acids. Germline V lookup: CDR1 GTSNPN, CDR2 SVGIG (reference sequence). The CDR3 DNA is TGTGCCTGGAATACAGGGGGCCTAAGCACAGATACGCAGTATTTT. Its translation: CAWNTGGLSTDTQYF.

On this clonotype: At one end the junction does not follow the germline gene, possibly because of a read error. This chain links TRBV6-2 or TRBV6-3 with TRBJ2-1; tentative D call: TRBD1 (6 bases). In germline, CDR1 is MNHEY, CDR2 SVGEGT. This CDR3 is built from 16 residues. The CDR3 bases are TGTACCAGCAGACAAGCGGACAGCCGACCCTACAATGAGCAGTTCTTC. Residues: CTSRQADSRPYNEQFF.

The J gene is TRBJ2-1, the V gene TRBV7-9; the D gene could be TRBD1 or TRBD2 (5 bases each). Germline V gene lookup returns CDR1 SEHNR and CDR2 FQNEAQ (reference sequence). The length of the CDR3 is 14 residues. V shed 1 base and J shed 6 bases, with 10 bases lying between them. The CDR3 sequence is CASSLVPGRNEQFF. The CDR3 DNA is TGTGCCAGCAGCTTAGTTCCGGGACGCAATGAGCAGTTCTTC.

This clonotype was picked up a small number of times. The chain has TRBV6-1 and TRBJ2-2; D may be TRBD2 (6 bases). This CDR3 spans 16 amino acids. V was pared by 2 bases and J by 2 bases, with 12 bases between. Germline-derived CDR1 and CDR2 are MNHNS and SASEGT. The DNA of the CDR3 is TGTGCCAGCAGTGAATTTCTGGGAGGAAACACCGGGGAGCTGTTTTTT. Amino acids: CASSEFLGGNTGELFF.

There are many counts of this clonotype. This chain uses TRBV5-8 with TRBJ2-5; D might be TRBD1 (6 bases). Germline CDR1 is SGHTS and CDR2 is YDEGEE. Trimming stripped 7 bases from V and 1 base from J, with 11 bases between. The CDR3 has 13 residues. CDR3 in DNA: TGTGCCAGCGGAGGACAGATCCAAGAGACCCAGTACTTC. Protein sequence: CASGGQIQETQYF. Filled out from reference TRBV5-8 and TRBJ2-5, the complete variable domain reads EAGVTQSPTHLIKTRGQQATLRCSPISGHTSVYWYQQALGLGLQFLLWYDEGEERNRGNFPPRFSGRQFPNYSSELNVNALELEDSALYLCASGGQIQETQYFGPGTRLLVL.

The rearrangement links TRBV30 to TRBJ2-5; 8 positions agree with TRBD2. The CDR3 contains 13 residues. Trimming cost V 8 bases and J 0 bases; bases outside gene matches: 5. Germline V gene sequence: CDR1 GTSNPN, CDR2 SVGIG (reference sequence). Here the CDR3 DNA reads TGTGCCAGCCGCGGGGGGAACCAAGAGACCCAGTACTTC. Translated, it gives CASRGGNQETQYF.

The chain links TRBV12-3 or TRBV12-4 to TRBJ2-1; 13 bases fit TRBD2. V lost 3 bases and J lost 9; bases outside the gene matches: 8. CDR3 length equals 16 residues. This CDR3 reads CASSFRTSGGSAEQFF. The CDR3 DNA reads TGTGCCAGCAGTTTTAGGACTAGCGGGGGTTCTGCTGAGCAGTTCTTC.

This clonotype was seen only once. This sequence joins TRBV5-1 and TRBJ1-2; the match to TRBD1 covers 7 bases. The V and J ends lost 5 bases and 4 bases, in that order; junction bases with no gene match: 14. This CDR3 has 16 residues. Germline CDR1 reads SGHRS; CDR2 reads YFSETQ. The CDR3 loop reads CASRPDRTPGGYGYTF. CDR3 DNA: TGCGCCAGCAGGCCGGACAGGACTCCAGGGGGCTATGGCTACACCTTC.

This clonotype appeared many times. V is TRBV29-1 and J is TRBJ2-3; D unresolved. This CDR3 comprises 11 residues. Germline loops: CDR1 SQVTM, CDR2 ANQGSEA. Trimming cost V 4 bases and J 3 bases, with 5 bases left between them. The CDR3 spells CSVVGTDTQYF. The CDR3 DNA sequence: TGCAGCGTTGTAGGGACAGATACGCAGTATTTT.

In this sample, this clonotype turned up many times. The V gene is TRBV7-2, the J gene TRBJ2-2; 7 bases line up with TRBD1. J was trimmed by 0 bases and V by 7 bases; bases with no gene match: 2. The CDR3 extends over 14 amino acids. Germline loops: CDR1 SGHTA, CDR2 FQGNSA. CDR3 protein: CASKGQPNTGELFF. The CDR3 nucleotides are TGTGCCAGCAAGGGACAGCCGAACACCGGGGAGCTGTTTTTT.

This clonotype has ten or more counts. Germline is not matched at one junction end, which may reflect a read error. The chain employs TRBV7-7 and TRBJ1-4; D gene uncertain. CDR3 size: 12 residues. Germline V CDR1 and CDR2: SSHAT, FNYEAQ (reference sequence). The DNA for the CDR3 is TGTGCTAGCAGCTTAGTCCATGAAAAACTGTTTTTT. As protein: CASSLVHEKLFF.

J is TRBJ1-4 and V is TRBV7-2; 7 bases map to TRBD1. This CDR3 is 16 amino acids long. V lost 5 bases and J lost 6; bases outside the gene matches: 12. CDR1 and CDR2 (germline): SGHTA, FQGNSA. DNA of the CDR3: TGTGCCAGCAGCGCGAACCCGGACAGGAAAGATGAAAAACTGTTTTTT. It translates to CASSANPDRKDEKLFF.

This clonotype was recorded many times. V gene TRBV30 combines with J gene TRBJ1-1, with no clear D. Between the trimmed V and J ends, which lost 3 bases and 9 bases, there was a span of 14 bases. The CDR3 is 12 amino acids. Looked up from germline, CDR1 is GTSNPN and CDR2 is SVGIG (reference sequence). The DNA for the CDR3 is TGTGCCTGGAGCGTTGTTCTGGCTAAAGCTTTCTTT. As protein: CAWSVVLAKAFF.